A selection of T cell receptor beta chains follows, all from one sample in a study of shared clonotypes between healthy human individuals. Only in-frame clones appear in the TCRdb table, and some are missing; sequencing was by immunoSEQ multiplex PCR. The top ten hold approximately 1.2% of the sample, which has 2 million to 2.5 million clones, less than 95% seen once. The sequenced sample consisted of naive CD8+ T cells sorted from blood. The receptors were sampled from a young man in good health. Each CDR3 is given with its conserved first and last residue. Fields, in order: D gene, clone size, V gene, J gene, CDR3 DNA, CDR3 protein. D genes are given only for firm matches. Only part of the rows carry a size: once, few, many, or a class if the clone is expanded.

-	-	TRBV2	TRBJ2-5	TGTGCCAGCAGTGAGGTAGTAGAGACCCAGTACTTC	CASSEVVETQYF
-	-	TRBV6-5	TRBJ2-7	TGTGCCAGCAGTTACCGGGAGAGATACTACGAGCAGTACTTC	CASSYRERYYEQYF
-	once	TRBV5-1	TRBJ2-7	TGCGCCAGCAGCTCCCGGGTAGGCTACGAGCAGTACTTC	CASSSRVGYEQYF
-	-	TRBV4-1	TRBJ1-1	TGCGCCAGCAGCCAAGTCGGCAGGTTGAACACTGAAGCTTTCTTT	CASSQVGRLNTEAFF
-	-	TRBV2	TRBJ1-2	TGTGCCAGCAGTGATTGGTCCGGGCCTGACTATGGCTACACCTTC	CASSDWSGPDYGYTF
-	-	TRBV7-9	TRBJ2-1	TGTGCCAGCCGTTTTCCGGGGGACTCCTACAATGAGCAGTTCTTC	CASRFPGDSYNEQFF
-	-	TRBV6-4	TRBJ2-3	TGTGCCAGCAGTGACTCAGCCCTTGAGGATACGCAGTATTTT	CASSDSALEDTQYF
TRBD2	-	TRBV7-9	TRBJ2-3	TGTGCCAGCAGCTTAGCTAGCGGGGGGCTTGACACAGATACGCAGTATTTT	CASSLASGGLDTDTQYF
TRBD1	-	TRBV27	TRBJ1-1	TGTGCCAGCAGTCCGACAGGGGCCACTGAAGCTTTCTTT	CASSPTGATEAFF
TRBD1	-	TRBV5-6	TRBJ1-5	TGTGCCAGCAGCTTCGGGGGGACAGCTATCAATCAGCCCCAGCATTTT	CASSFGGTAINQPQHF
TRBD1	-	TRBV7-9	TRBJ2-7	TGTGCCAGCAGCTGGGGACAGGGGACCTCCTACGAGCAGTACTTC	CASSWGQGTSYEQYF
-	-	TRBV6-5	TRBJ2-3	TGTGCCAGCAGTTACTCCCCTTCTGCGGATACGCAGTATTTT	CASSYSPSADTQYF
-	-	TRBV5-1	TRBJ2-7	TGCGCCAGCAGCTTGGCCCAGGGTAGCTCCTACGAGCAGTACTTC	CASSLAQGSSYEQYF
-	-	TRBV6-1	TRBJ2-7	TGTGCCAGCAGTGATTTCCTAACTTTGTCCTACGAGCAGTACTTC	CASSDFLTLSYEQYF
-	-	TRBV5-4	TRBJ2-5	TGTGCCAGCAGCTTGGGGGGACCTATAGAGACCCAGTACTTC	CASSLGGPIETQYF
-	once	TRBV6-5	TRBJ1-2	TGTGCCAGCAGTCCCCTGGGCTATGGCTACACCTTC	CASSPLGYGYTF
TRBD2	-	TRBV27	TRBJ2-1	TGTGCCAGCAGCACCTCCCGGGGGGAGCGGTTCAATGAGCAGTTCTTC	CASSTSRGERFNEQFF
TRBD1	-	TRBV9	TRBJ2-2	TGTGCCAGCAGCCCCTGGGACAGGGCCCACGGGGAGCTGTTTTTT	CASSPWDRAHGELFF
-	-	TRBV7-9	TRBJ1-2	TGTGCCAGCAGCCACGGAAGTGGGGAGTGGGATGGCTACACCTTC	CASSHGSGEWDGYTF
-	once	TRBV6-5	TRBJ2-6	TGTGCCAGCAGTTACATGGGGGCTGGGGCCAACGTCCTGACTTTC	CASSYMGAGANVLTF
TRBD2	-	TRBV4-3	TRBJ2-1	TGCGCCAGCAGCCCTAGAAGCGGCGGGAGCCCTTTTGGGAATGAGCAGTTCTTC	CASSPRSGGSPFGNEQFF
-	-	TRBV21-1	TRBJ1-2	TGTGCCAGCAGCAAAAGGTGGGAGACAGGGGGCAGGGGCTACACCTTC	CASSKRWETGGRGYTF
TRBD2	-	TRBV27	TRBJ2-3	TGTGCCAGCACCCCCGGGACTAGCGGAGTAGATACGCAGTATTTT	CASTPGTSGVDTQYF
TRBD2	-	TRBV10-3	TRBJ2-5	TGTGCCATCAGCCGAGGACTAGCGGGACATCCAGAGACCCAGTACTTC	CAISRGLAGHPETQYF
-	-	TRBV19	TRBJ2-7	TGTGCCAGTAGTAAGGCGGGCAGCTCCTACGAGCAGTACTTC	CASSKAGSSYEQYF
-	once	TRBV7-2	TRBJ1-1	TGTGCCAGCAGCTTAGATGAATACCCGAACACTGAAGCTTTCTTT	CASSLDEYPNTEAFF
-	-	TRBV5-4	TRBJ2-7	TGTGCCAGCAGGCCTACACAGGACGGAGGCTACGAGCAGTACTTC	CASRPTQDGGYEQYF
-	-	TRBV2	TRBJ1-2	TGTGCCAGCAGTGAAGCAGAAGGACATTTTAACTATGGCTACACCTTC	CASSEAEGHFNYGYTF
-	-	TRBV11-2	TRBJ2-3	TGTGCCAGCAGCTCACTAGGAGGTTCAGATACGCAGTATTTT	CASSSLGGSDTQYF
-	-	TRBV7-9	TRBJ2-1	TGTGCCAGCAGCCGCACCGATCCGGGCAACCATGAGCAGTTCTTC	CASSRTDPGNHEQFF
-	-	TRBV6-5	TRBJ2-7	TGTGCCAGCAGTTACTCGACGGGACATGCGGCCTACGAGCAGTACTTC	CASSYSTGHAAYEQYF
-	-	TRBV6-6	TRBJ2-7	TGTGCCAGCAGTTACCCTCAGACCGGGGTGTATGAGCAGTACTTC	CASSYPQTGVYEQYF
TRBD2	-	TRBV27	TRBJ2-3	TGTGCCAGCATGGGCGTAGCGGGAGGGCCGGGAGATACGCAGTATTTT	CASMGVAGGPGDTQYF
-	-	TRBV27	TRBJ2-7	TGTGCCAGCTCCCCTCAAGAAACCTACGAGCAGTACTTC	CASSPQETYEQYF
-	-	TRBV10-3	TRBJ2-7	TGTGCCACCTTGGAGGGGGCCGCCTCCTACGAGCAGTACTTC	CATLEGAASYEQYF
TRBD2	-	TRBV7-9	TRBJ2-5	TGTGCCAGCAGCTTAACGGGAGGAGAGACCCAGTACTTC	CASSLTGGETQYF
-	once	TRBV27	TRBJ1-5	TGTGCCAGCAGTTTACATTTTTTGGGTAGCAATCAGCCCCAGCATTTT	CASSLHFLGSNQPQHF
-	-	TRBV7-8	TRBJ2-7	TGTGCCAGCAGCTCAGGGTCAGGCTACGAGCAGTACTTC	CASSSGSGYEQYF
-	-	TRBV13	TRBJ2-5	TGTGCCAGCAGCTATAGCGTGGAGGGGCCCCATCAAGAGACCCAGTACTTC	CASSYSVEGPHQETQYF
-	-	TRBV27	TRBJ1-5	TGTGCCAGCAGTTTGTGGGGTCCCGGGGACAATCAGCCCCAGCATTTT	CASSLWGPGDNQPQHF
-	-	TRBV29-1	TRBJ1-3	TGCAGCGTTGAACGGGCCGGGGGGTCTACAAACATCCCCGGAAACACCATATATTTT	CSVERAGGSTNIPGNTIYF
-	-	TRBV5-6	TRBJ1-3	TGTGCCAGCAGCACGGACCGAACTGGAAACACCATATATTTT	CASSTDRTGNTIYF
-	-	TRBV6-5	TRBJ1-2	TGTGCCAGCAGTTACGAGGGGTTTGATGGCTACACCTTC	CASSYEGFDGYTF
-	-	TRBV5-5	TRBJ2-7	TGTGCCAGCAGCTTCGGGGGTGCCTACGAGCAGTACTTC	CASSFGGAYEQYF
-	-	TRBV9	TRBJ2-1	TGTGCCAGCACCGCCCCTAACAATGAGCAGTTCTTC	CASTAPNNEQFF
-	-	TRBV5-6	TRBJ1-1	TGTGCCAGCAGAAAGGACGGACTGAACACTGAAGCTTTCTTT	CASRKDGLNTEAFF
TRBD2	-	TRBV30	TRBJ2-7	TGTGCCTGGAGTATGGACGGGGGGTACGAGCAGTACTTC	CAWSMDGGYEQYF
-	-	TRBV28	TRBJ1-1	TGTGCCAGCAGTTTACCCCCAGGGCGAGCGCTCAGGAAGATCGAAGCTTTCTTT	CASSLPPGRALRKIEAFF
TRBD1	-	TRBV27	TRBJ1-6	TGTGCCAGCAGTTGGGGGACAGGGAATTCACCCCTCCACTTT	CASSWGTGNSPLHF
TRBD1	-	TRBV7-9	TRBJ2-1	TGTGCCAGCAGCCTCGGACAGGGGGCCGTCAATGAGCAGTTCTTC	CASSLGQGAVNEQFF
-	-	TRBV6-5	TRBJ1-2	TGTGCCAGCAGTTACTCGGAGGGGATAACTCGCGGCTACACCTTC	CASSYSEGITRGYTF
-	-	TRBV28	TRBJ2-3	TGTGCCAGCAGTTTGGGGGCAGGGGTCACAGATACGCAGTATTTT	CASSLGAGVTDTQYF
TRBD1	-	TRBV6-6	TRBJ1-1	TGTGCCAGCAGCCGACAGGGGGCCGGCACTGAAGCTTTCTTT	CASSRQGAGTEAFF
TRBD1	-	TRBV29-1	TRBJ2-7	TGCAGCGTTAGGACAGGGGCGGGGTACGAGCAGTACTTC	CSVRTGAGYEQYF
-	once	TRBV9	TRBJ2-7	TGTGCCAGCAGCGTAGGACAGGACGGTTCCTCCTACGAGCAGTACTTC	CASSVGQDGSSYEQYF
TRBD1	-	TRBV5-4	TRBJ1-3	TGTGCCAGCAGCATAGACAGGGCCTCTGGAAACACCATATATTTT	CASSIDRASGNTIYF
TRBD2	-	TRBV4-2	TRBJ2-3	TGTGCCAGCAGCCAAGGACTAGCGGGGGGGCTTAGCACAGATACGCAGTATTTT	CASSQGLAGGLSTDTQYF
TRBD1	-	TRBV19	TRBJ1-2	TGTGCCCGACTACGGGACAGGAGGATGGGGGCATATGGCTACACCTTC	CARLRDRRMGAYGYTF
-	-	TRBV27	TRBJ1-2	TGTGCCAGCAGTACCGCCCGGGTCCACTATGGCTACACCTTC	CASSTARVHYGYTF